This passage covers 9 T cell receptor beta chains from one sample sequenced in a study of cytomegalovirus exposure and HLA in healthy donors. PCR employed 60 Vbeta and 13 Jbeta primers. Repertoires were generated with immunoSEQ multiplex PCR, while TCRdb's copy carries only in-frame clones and drops some. The data contain roughly 150,000 clones, roughly 80% of them seen just once; the ten biggest clones take up approximately 6.1%. The sequencing input was PBMCs. The receptors originated from a man aged 25 to 45 in good health and CMV-seropositive.

V is TRBV4-3 and J is TRBJ1-4, with TRBD1 identical over 9 bases. This CDR3 contains 15 residues. Germline V CDR1 and CDR2: LGHNA, YSLEER. V was pared by 5 bases and J by 8 bases, with 9 bases of the junction left unmatched. CDR3 amino acids: CASSVAGQGPEKLFF. The CDR3 DNA reads TGCGCCAGCAGCGTAGCGGGACAGGGCCCCGAAAAACTGTTTTTT.

CDR3 sequence reads: CASSRTGNTIYF. The CDR3 nucleotides read TGTGCCAGCAGTCGGACAGGAAACACCATATATTTT. The chain is built from TRBV2 and TRBJ1-3, with TRBD1 as a possible D gene (5 bases). This CDR3 is built from 12 residues. The V and J ends lost 5 bases and 4 bases respectively, with 6 bases between them. CDR1 is SNHLY, CDR2 FYNNEI, per germline.

The chain is built from TRBV7-9 and TRBJ2-7; the match to TRBD1 covers 7 bases. Germline V gene sequence: CDR1 SEHNR, CDR2 FQNEAQ (reference sequence). The CDR3 is made up of 17 amino acids. V shed 4 bases, J shed 3 bases, and the junction held 15 bases outside the gene matches. The CDR3 coding sequence is TGTGCCAGCAGCTCCTGGTGGATGACAGGGCCCGTCTACGAGCAGTACTTC. Residues: CASSSWWMTGPVYEQYF. The variable domain in full, completed from reference TRBV7-9 and TRBJ2-7, reads DTGVSQNPRHKITKRGQNVTFRCDPISEHNRLYWYRQTLGQGPEFLTYFQNEAQLEKSRLLSDRFSAERPKGSFSTLEIQRTEQGDSAMYLCASSSWWMTGPVYEQYFGPGTRLTVT.

V usage is TRBV28 and J usage is TRBJ1-2, with no clear D. The CDR3 is made up of 13 amino acids. The V end was cut by 3 bases, the J end by 8 bases, with 13 bases between. Germline-derived CDR1 and CDR2 are MDHEN and SYDVKM. CDR3 coding DNA: TGTGCCAGCAGTTTCGGAGGGCCCCGGGGCTACACCTTC. This encodes CASSFGGPRGYTF.

The table lists this clone with a few counts. V is TRBV6-5 and J is TRBJ1-2; 7 bases fit TRBD1. The CDR3 runs to 13 residues. The V gene's germline CDR1 is MNHEY and CDR2 SVGAGI. V lost 5 bases to trimming and J lost 7 bases; unmatched junction nucleotides: 7. In nucleotides, the CDR3 is TGTGCCAGCAGTCTCACAGGGGAAATTGGCTACACCTTC. Its translation is CASSLTGEIGYTF.

In its sample, this clone was seen once. J is TRBJ2-7 and V is TRBV4-1, with 7 nucleotides matching TRBD1. With 1 base clipped from V and 1 base from J, the junction kept 4 bases outside the gene matches. The CDR3 has 15 amino acids. Germline CDR1 and CDR2: MGHRA and YSYEKL. The DNA of the CDR3 is TGCGCCAGCAGCCAAGGCAGGGGGATATCCTACGAGCAGTACTTC. Amino acid sequence: CASSQGRGISYEQYF.

This chain uses TRBV4-3 with TRBJ2-2, with TRBD1 matching 9 bases. CDR1 is LGHNA, CDR2 YSLEER, per germline. The ends lost 3 bases at V and 5 bases at J; junction bases unmatched: 10. This CDR3 has 17 amino acids. The CDR3 bases are TGCGCCAGCAGCCAGCATCCGACAGGGGGTATTACCGGGGAGCTGTTTTTT. Its protein product is CASSQHPTGGITGELFF.

The rearrangement links TRBV27 to TRBJ2-3; 10 bases line up with TRBD2. V was clipped by 6 bases and J by 5 bases; unmatched bases: 5. Per germline, CDR1 MNHEY and CDR2 SMNVEV (reference sequence). The CDR3 is 14 residues long. The CDR3 nucleotides are TGTGCCAGCAGGGGGGCTAGCGGGAGAGATACGCAGTATTTT. Its protein product is CASRGASGRDTQYF.

The chain is built from TRBV5-8 and TRBJ2-7, with D unresolved. CDR3 size: 14 residues. V lost 0 bases to trimming and J lost 4 bases, with 11 bases between them. Germline values: CDR1 SGHTS, CDR2 YDEGEE. CDR3 residues: CASSLGNSWYEQYF. The CDR3 bases are TGTGCCAGCAGCTTGGGTAACAGCTGGTACGAGCAGTACTTC.